These 15 T cell receptor beta chains were sequenced from one sample in a study of cytomegalovirus exposure and HLA in healthy donors. The PCR contained 60 Vbeta and 13 Jbeta primers. Assay: immunoSEQ multiplex PCR; the TCRdb copy retains only in-frame clones and omits some. The table has under 200,000 clones, around 79% seen once. The sequenced material came from PBMCs. The receptors shown here come from a woman between 35 and 50 years old in good health and CMV-seronegative.

V is TRBV5-6 and J is TRBJ2-3; D might be TRBD2 (7 bases). The germline V gene has CDR1 SGHDT and CDR2 YYEEEE. Deletions cut 6 bases from V and 6 bases from J, with 14 bases between. The CDR3 sequence is 13 residues long. Here the CDR3 DNA reads TGTGCCAGCAAGGGGGGCGGGGGCGATACGCAGTATTTT. Translation: CASKGGGGDTQYF.

This sequence joins TRBV6-1 and TRBJ2-1; tentative D call: TRBD1 (6 bases). Germline V gives CDR1 MNHNS, CDR2 SASEGT. The CDR3 sequence is 18 residues long. Trimming took 2 bases from V and 4 from J, leaving 21 bases between them. The CDR3 DNA sequence: TGTGCCAGCAGTGAATGGTCTTGGGGGCAGGTGTTATACAATGAGCAGTTCTTC. It is translated as CASSEWSWGQVLYNEQFF.

Of note for this clone: This CDR3 is missing its conserved last phenylalanine or tryptophan, likely due to a read error. The chain couples TRBV19 to TRBJ1-5; 9 bases are a match to TRBD1. Looked up from germline, CDR1 is LNHDA and CDR2 is SQIVND (reference sequence). Germline trimming cut 1 base from V and 7 bases from J; bases unmatched to any gene: 8. The CDR3 has 16 residues. CDR3 loop: CASSIGGGTGLQPQHL. In DNA form, the CDR3 reads TGTGCCAGTAGTATAGGGGGAGGGACAGGGTTACAGCCCCAGCATCTT.

The chain couples TRBV5-1 to TRBJ2-2; weak D call: TRBD1 (6 bases). CDR1 and CDR2 from the germline V gene are SGHRS and YFSETQ. This CDR3 spans 15 amino acids. The V gene lost 3 bases and the J gene lost 0 bases, with 9 bases spanning the gap. The CDR3 sequence is CASSSWDTNTGELFF. The CDR3 coding sequence is TGCGCCAGCAGCTCATGGGACACGAACACCGGGGAGCTGTTTTTT.

The rearrangement links TRBV5-1 to TRBJ2-3, with TRBD2 identical over 10 bases. The CDR3 has 15 amino acids. Germline lookup yields CDR1 SGHRS and CDR2 YFSETQ. J lost 6 bases, V lost 0 bases, and 4 bases had no gene match. The CDR3 loop is CASSLALAGTDTQYF. CDR3 bases: TGCGCCAGCAGCTTGGCACTAGCGGGAACCGATACGCAGTATTTT.

This chain connects TRBV29-1 to TRBJ2-5, with 12 bases that match TRBD1. Germline CDR1 SQVTM, CDR2 ANQGSEA. V shed 4 bases and J 11 bases; nucleotides not matched to a gene: 11. This CDR3 is 14 amino acids long. In nucleotides, the CDR3 is TGCAGCGTTGGGGGACAGGGGGCCGTTGGAGAGCAGTACTTC. Translation: CSVGGQGAVGEQYF. Combining the CDR3 with reference TRBV29-1 and TRBJ2-5 gives the whole variable domain SAVISQKPSRDICQRGTSLTIQCQVDSQVTMMFWYRQQPGQSLTLIATANQGSEATYESGFVIDKFPISRPNLTFSTLTVSNMSPEDSSIYLCSVGGQGAVGEQYFGPGTRLLVL.

This chain uses TRBV6-4 with TRBJ1-5; D call uncertain. Germline V CDR1 and CDR2: MRHNA, SNTAGT. CDR3 length: 14 amino acids. Trimming stripped 3 bases from V and 4 bases from J, with 10 bases between. The CDR3 DNA reads as TGTGCCAGCAGTGAGAGCGGCGGGAATCAGCCCCAGCATTTT. Translation: CASSESGGNQPQHF.

The chain employs TRBV6-5 and TRBJ2-5; the D gene is possibly TRBD2 (5 bases). Near its end, the DNA agrees better with TRBJ2-7, so the J call may be wrong. Germline V gene data show CDR1 as MNHEY and CDR2 as SVGAGI. The CDR3 totals 14 residues. CDR3 coding DNA: TGTGCCAGCAGCCGGACTCTCTTCTCCTACGAGCAGTACTTC. Encoded protein: CASSRTLFSYEQYF.

The rearrangement joins TRBV27 to TRBJ1-2; tentative D call: TRBD1 (6 bases). The CDR3 extends over 14 amino acids. The ends were cut back, 5 bases at V and 5 bases at J, with 15 bases in the middle. Germline CDR1 reads MNHEY; CDR2 reads SMNVEV (reference sequence). The CDR3: CASSGLRQGYGYTF. The DNA of the CDR3 is TGTGCCAGCAGTGGGCTCCGGCAGGGGTATGGCTACACCTTC.

The chain links TRBV28 to TRBJ2-5; the match to TRBD1 covers 7 bases. The CDR3 totals 15 residues. Germline assignment: CDR1 MDHEN and CDR2 SYDVKM. The V segment lost 6 bases and the J segment 1 base; nucleotides outside the gene matches: 8. CDR3 sequence reads: CASSRQGEPQETQYF. The DNA of the CDR3 is TGTGCCAGCAGCAGACAGGGAGAACCCCAAGAGACCCAGTACTTC.

This clone turned up a few times. The chain has TRBV5-1 and TRBJ2-5, with 8 bases identical to TRBD2. With 4 bases clipped from V and 4 bases from J, the junction kept 6 bases outside the gene matches. This CDR3 comprises 14 residues. Germline loops: CDR1 SGHRS, CDR2 YFSETQ. CDR3 sequence: CASSVSGGVETQYF. The CDR3 DNA follows: TGCGCCAGCAGCGTGAGCGGGGGAGTAGAGACCCAGTACTTC.

The V and J genes are TRBV6-1 and TRBJ2-1; 8 bases are shared with TRBD1. Germline-derived CDR1 and CDR2 are MNHNS and SASEGT. The CDR3 covers 13 residues. With 5 bases clipped from V and 10 bases from J, the junction kept 7 bases outside the gene matches. CDR3 amino acids: CASSYPDRVEQFF. The CDR3 DNA sequence: TGTGCCAGCAGTTATCCGGACAGGGTGGAGCAGTTCTTC.

This clone was recorded a few times. The rearrangement joins TRBV5-6 to TRBJ2-1, with D possibly being TRBD1 (6 bases). The CDR3 covers 15 residues. CDR1 and CDR2 (germline): SGHDT, YYEEEE. Trimming took off 3 bases at V and 2 bases at J, with 12 bases between the two ends. CDR3 coding DNA: TGTGCCAGCAGCTCCGGGACAATTACCTACAATGAGCAGTTCTTC. Translated: CASSSGTITYNEQFF. Drawing the rest from reference TRBV5-6 and TRBJ2-1, the complete variable domain is DAGVTQSPTHLIKTRGQQVTLRCSPKSGHDTVSWYQQALGQGPQFIFQYYEEEERQRGNFPDRFSGHQFPNYSSELNVNALLLGDSALYLCASSSGTITYNEQFFGPGTRLTVL.

The V gene is TRBV28, the J gene TRBJ1-2; 10 bases agree with TRBD1. The CDR3 sequence is 14 residues long. The ends lost 3 bases at V and 4 bases at J; junction bases unmatched: 2. Per germline, CDR1 MDHEN and CDR2 SYDVKM. Written as DNA, the CDR3 is TGTGCCAGCAGTTTGGGACAGGGGAGCTATGGCTACACCTTC. Translated: CASSLGQGSYGYTF.

The gene calls are TRBV27 and TRBJ2-7; D is unresolved. V was clipped by 6 bases and J by 2 bases, with 8 bases between them. Per germline, CDR1 MNHEY and CDR2 SMNVEV (reference sequence). The CDR3 runs 12 residues. CDR3 coding DNA: TGTGCCAGCAGACTTAACCCCTACGAGCAGTACTTC. This sequence encodes CASRLNPYEQYF.